This passage covers 9 T cell receptor beta chains from one sample sequenced in a study of blood T cells in healthy people across ages. Then a second PCR, running roughly 7 to 11 cycles, was carried out with a sample-barcoded 5' primer and a J-beta primer mix. From the 5' RACE reads, TCRdb called clonotypes with MiXCR, one entry per CDR3 protein. The repertoire consists of 1.5 million to 2 million distinct CDR3 sequences, with around 42% occurring once and the leading ten covering roughly 24%. The sequenced sample consisted of blood. These receptors were collected from a human donor in good health.

The gene calls are TRBV20-1 and TRBJ2-3; D unresolved. V lost 0 bases, J lost 2 bases, and 12 bases lay in between. The length of the CDR3 is 15 residues. Germline CDR1 DFQATT, CDR2 SNEGSKA (reference sequence). The CDR3 nucleotides read TGCAGTGCTAGAGATTTGGGGAAACTCACAGATACGCAGTATTTT. It codes for CSARDLGKLTDTQYF.

This sequence joins TRBV6-5 and TRBJ1-2, with D maybe TRBD1 (6 bases). Trimming took off 0 bases at V and 8 bases at J, with 13 bases between the two ends. Germline V CDR1 and CDR2: MNHEY, SVGAGI. CDR3 length equals 14 residues. In nucleotides, the CDR3 is TGTGCCAGCAGTTACTCGAAGTCAGGGGTAGGCTACACCTTC. It encodes CASSYSKSGVGYTF.

The chain joins TRBV12-3 or TRBV12-4 to TRBJ2-2, with 7 bases aligning to TRBD1. V shed 5 bases, J shed 0 bases, and the junction held 3 bases outside the gene matches. This CDR3 spans 15 amino acids. For the CDR3, the DNA is TGTGCCAGCAGTGCGGACAGGTCGAACACCGGGGAGCTGTTTTTT. It is translated as CASSADRSNTGELFF.

This chain connects TRBV27 to TRBJ1-2; TRBD1 matches 7 bases. Germline V lookup: CDR1 MNHEY, CDR2 SMNVEV (reference sequence). The trim removed 5 bases at V and 5 bases at J, leaving 8 bases unmatched. The CDR3 contains 14 residues. The CDR3 region has the DNA TGTGCCAGCAGTCCCCAGACAGGGAGATATGGCTACACCTTC. Protein: CASSPQTGRYGYTF.

This clonotype has only a few counts. This chain connects TRBV10-3 to TRBJ2-2; D remains ambiguous. The CDR3 is 14 residues long. V lost 0 bases, J lost 6 bases, and 8 bases lay in between. Germline lookup yields CDR1 ENHRY and CDR2 SYGVKD. CDR3 protein: CAISESRVPGELFF. Written as DNA, the CDR3 is TGTGCCATCAGTGAGTCGAGAGTGCCCGGGGAGCTGTTTTTT.

This clonotype was recorded many times. The V gene is TRBV6-6, the J gene TRBJ1-2; 8 bases are shared with TRBD1. The germline V gene has CDR1 MNHNY and CDR2 SVGAGI (reference sequence). The CDR3 length is 13 residues. V shed 5 bases, J shed 6 bases, and the junction held 5 bases outside the gene matches. The CDR3 DNA sequence: TGTGCCAGCAGTCACCGGGACAGGAATGGCTACACCTTC. Translation gives CASSHRDRNGYTF.

This rearrangement joins TRBV7-9 to TRBJ2-5, with 14 bases that match TRBD2. V gave up 5 bases and J gave up 1 base; unmatched junction bases: 12. CDR3 size: 19 residues. Germline values: CDR1 SEHNR, CDR2 FQNEAQ (reference sequence). The chain's CDR3 is CASSPRLAGGLPPQETQYF. DNA for the CDR3: TGTGCCAGCAGCCCTCGACTAGCGGGGGGGCTGCCCCCCCAAGAGACCCAGTACTTC.

CDR3 nucleotides: TGTGCTAGTGGTTTGGCGACAGACCTTACTAACTATGGCTACACCTTC. It codes for CASGLATDLTNYGYTF. The chain couples TRBV12-5 to TRBJ1-2; a weak D match, TRBD1 (5 bases). V gave up 1 base and J gave up 0 bases, with 12 bases separating them. CDR1 is LGHNT, CDR2 FRNRAP, per germline. The CDR3 has 16 amino acids. The complete variable domain, with remaining parts taken from reference TRBV12-5 and TRBJ1-2, reads DARVTQTPRHKVTEMGQEVTMRCQPILGHNTVFWYRQTMMQGLELLAYFRNRAPLDDSGMPKDRFSAEMPDATLATLKIQPSEPRDSAVYFCASGLATDLTNYGYTFGSGTRLTVV.

With respect to this clonotype: This sequence may be a read error, since a much larger clone differs from it by one base. The final CDR3 position lacks the conserved phenylalanine or tryptophan, pointing to a likely read error. The rearrangement joins TRBV10-2 to TRBJ1-2, with D perhaps matching TRBD1 (5 bases). The CDR3 has 14 amino acids. V was trimmed by 4 bases and J by 0 bases, leaving 9 bases between them. The germline CDR1 and CDR2 sequences are WSHSY and SAAADI. CDR3 residues: CASSGDRANYGYTV. The CDR3 DNA is TGCGCCAGCAGTGGCGACAGAGCTAACTATGGCTACACCGTC.